These T cell receptor beta chains were read from a single sample in a study of cytomegalovirus exposure and HLA in healthy donors. Profiled with immunoSEQ multiplex PCR; TCRdb holds only in-frame clones, not every one. Among 110,000 to 150,000 clones listed, about 85% were seen once. The sample was PBMCs. The receptor source for this set is a boy between 2 and 10 years old in good health and CMV-seronegative. CDR3s include the opening cysteine and the closing phenylalanine or tryptophan. Fields, in order: CDR3 protein, V gene.

CDR3 protein: CASSSRRGEQYF
V gene: TRBV6-6

CDR3 protein: CAISESTGPGQGFWRNQPQHF
V gene: TRBV10-3

CDR3 protein: CASSQSPTGTDFSYEQYF
V gene: TRBV4-1

CDR3 protein: CASSISRIHSYEQYF
V gene: TRBV19

CDR3 protein: CAVQQGPWTDTQYF
V gene: TRBV7-2

CDR3 protein: CASSYQDSYNEKLFF
V gene: TRBV6-5

CDR3 protein: CASSFGGAITDTQYF
V gene: TRBV7-2

CDR3 protein: CASSIDNTDTQYF
V gene: TRBV7-2

CDR3 protein: CASSHAGGTGAFF
V gene: TRBV14

CDR3 protein: CASSSRAGGSSYEQYF
V gene: TRBV11-2

CDR3 protein: CAWSGTGRNSYEQYF
V gene: TRBV30

CDR3 protein: CASSLTGSSYEQYF
V gene: TRBV28

CDR3 protein: CASRRTGGEAFF
V gene: TRBV7-9

CDR3 protein: CASSGQRGLSYNEQFF
V gene: TRBV25-1

CDR3 protein: CAISLSPSHSMNTEAFF
V gene: TRBV10-3

CDR3 protein: CASSLVGQNTGELFF
V gene: TRBV5-6

CDR3 protein: CASSYSFGSYEQYF
V gene: TRBV6-5

CDR3 protein: CSVGPKPGLALAHYEQYF
V gene: TRBV29-1

CDR3 protein: CASSEGQWTEKLFF
V gene: TRBV25-1

CDR3 protein: CASSKPGQANYEQYF
V gene: TRBV7-2

CDR3 protein: CASSVSTSGRTGELFF
V gene: TRBV9

CDR3 protein: CASSLVNRPQEVTF
V gene: TRBV5-4

CDR3 protein: CSVLVTYEQYF
V gene: TRBV29-1

CDR3 protein: CASSAGTGSTIYF
V gene: TRBV9

CDR3 protein: CASSLDRGTYEQYF
V gene: TRBV5-4

CDR3 protein: CASTWGIEQYF
V gene: TRBV19

CDR3 protein: CASSLGSRPYEQYF
V gene: TRBV5-1

CDR3 protein: CASNSLTGTGANVLTF
V gene: TRBV19

CDR3 protein: CASSPAGQGYGYTF
V gene: TRBV18

CDR3 protein: CASGRLWLGDTEAFF
V gene: TRBV5-1

CDR3 protein: CASSLRSGGSLYNEQFF
V gene: TRBV5-1

CDR3 protein: CASSPGQLNTEAFF
V gene: TRBV7-3

CDR3 protein: CASSFSPYGYTF
V gene: TRBV6-5

CDR3 protein: CASSLAGGGNTIYF
V gene: TRBV7-2

CDR3 protein: CASSIDSPLGQYF
V gene: TRBV10-1

CDR3 protein: CASSSSQSSYNEQFF
V gene: TRBV5-1

CDR3 protein: CASSSLMNTEAFF
V gene: TRBV7-9

CDR3 protein: CAWSVMRRDSYEQYF
V gene: TRBV30

CDR3 protein: CASSLSSLGNFGSYNEQFF
V gene: TRBV7-6

CDR3 protein: CASSDSASGHNEQFF
V gene: TRBV6-4

CDR3 protein: CASSHRDFNTGELFF
V gene: TRBV18

CDR3 protein: CASSLTVRNSPLHF
V gene: TRBV7-8

CDR3 protein: CASSLALSYEQYF
V gene: TRBV7-6

CDR3 protein: CASSSSTGLAGAGEQFF
V gene: TRBV28

CDR3 protein: CASSSRGTTNEKLFF
V gene: TRBV11-2

CDR3 protein: CAISESRSTDTQYF
V gene: TRBV10-3

CDR3 protein: CASSSIRGVSNQPQHF
V gene: TRBV21-1

CDR3 protein: CASLDRANTGELFF
V gene: TRBV10-3